The 13 T cell receptor beta chains listed next were all sequenced from one sample in a study of early T cells in non-severe SARS-CoV-2 infection (dated by TCRdb to the early 2020s). The library was built by means of 5' RACE. This sample was sequenced with a NextSeq 500. TCRdb passed the public sequencing reads through fastp at Q25 and MiXCR, retaining productive beta sequences. Every CDR3 protein is listed once, alongside the most common genes and DNA of its rows. For this sample there are approximately 64,000 distinct CDR3 sequences; 15% to 20% appear just once. The ten most abundant clones make up 7.5% to 10% of the sample. Sequenced here: whole blood, sampled at baseline. The receptors come from an adult who was a healthcare worker with PCR-confirmed SARS-CoV-2 infection or an uninfected control (not recorded which).

This clonotype was picked up a small number of times. This chain uses TRBV19 with TRBJ2-2, with TRBD2 matching over 12 bases. CDR3 length: 17 residues. The V segment lost 6 bases and the J segment 5 bases; nucleotides outside the gene matches: 10. Germline V gene data show CDR1 as LNHDA and CDR2 as SQIVND (reference sequence). This CDR3 reads CASSHRTSGMNTGELFF. The DNA for the CDR3 is TGTGCCAGTAGCCACCGGACTAGCGGGATGAATACCGGGGAGCTGTTTTTT.

This chain joins TRBV2 and TRBJ2-2; D possibly corresponds to TRBD1 (6 bases). The CDR3 has 14 amino acids. Trimming shortened V by 10 bases and J by 2 bases, and 14 bases separated the two germline ends. Germline V gene data show CDR1 as SNHLY and CDR2 as FYNNEI. The CDR3 coding sequence is TGTGCCATAAACGACAGGTTCAACACCGGGGAGCTGTTTTTT. Its protein is CAINDRFNTGELFF.

CDR3 DNA: TGCGCCAGCAGCTTTGGGCCCGACTACGAGCAGTACTTC. It is translated as CASSFGPDYEQYF. The chain recombines TRBV5-1 with TRBJ2-7; the D is unclear. Between the trimmed V and J ends, which lost 2 bases and 3 bases, there was a span of 9 bases. The germline CDR1 and CDR2 sequences are SGHRS and YFSETQ. The CDR3 totals 13 residues.

V usage is TRBV6-2 or TRBV6-3 and J usage is TRBJ2-4; 10 bases align to TRBD1. J lost 2 bases, V lost 2 bases, and 9 bases had no gene match. The CDR3 totals 18 residues. Germline CDR1 reads MNHEY; CDR2 reads SVGEGT. The CDR3 nucleotides read TGTGCCAGCAGTTACCCCCTTCCGGACAGGGGGACCAAAAACATTCAGTACTTC. This translates into CASSYPLPDRGTKNIQYF.

The rearrangement uses TRBV6-5 and TRBJ2-7; 7 nucleotides align to TRBD1. V dropped 5 bases and J dropped 2; count of bases not matched to a gene: 9. The germline gives CDR1 MNHEY, CDR2 SVGAGI. The CDR3 length is 15 residues. The CDR3 loop reads CASSQSTGMTYEQYF. The CDR3 DNA reads TGTGCCAGCAGTCAATCGACAGGGATGACCTACGAGCAGTACTTC.

The chain has TRBV7-2 and TRBJ2-3; D is unclear. Germline CDR1 SGHTA, CDR2 FQGNSA. There are 15 residues in the CDR3. V was clipped by 1 base and J by 7 bases, with 15 bases between them. CDR3 bases: TGTGCCAGCAGCTTAGGTGCCCGCCCCCGCAATACGCAGTATTTT. This encodes CASSLGARPRNTQYF.

The table lists this clonotype with many counts. V usage is TRBV20-1 and J usage is TRBJ2-1; the match to TRBD2 covers 10 bases. Germline values: CDR1 DFQATT, CDR2 SNEGSKA (reference sequence). V trimming: 3 bases; J trimming: 7 bases; junction bases outside the gene matches: 9. The length of the CDR3 is 15 residues. CDR3 amino acids: CSASGRLAGENEQFF. The CDR3 region has the DNA TGCAGTGCTAGTGGTCGACTAGCGGGCGAAAATGAGCAGTTCTTC.

This chain uses TRBV6-1 with TRBJ2-3; unclear D gene. The CDR3 spans 12 residues. Germline V CDR1 and CDR2: MNHNS, SASEGT. Trimming removed 7 bases from V and 4 bases from J, with 9 bases in between. CDR3 bases: TGTGCCAGCATGCTCGGACCAGATACGCAGTATTTT. As protein: CASMLGPDTQYF.

Many counts were recorded for this clonotype. V and J are TRBV9 and TRBJ1-4; no clear D. This CDR3 is 12 amino acids long. V lost 4 bases, J lost 2 bases, and 3 bases lay in between. Germline CDR1 SGDLS, CDR2 YYNGEE. CDR3 protein: CASSRTNEKLFF. In nucleotides, the CDR3 is TGTGCCAGCAGCAGGACTAATGAAAAACTGTTTTTT.

J is TRBJ2-7 and V is TRBV11-2, with D hard to call. With 3 bases removed from V and 1 base from J, the gap between germline ends came to 13 bases. The germline CDR1 and CDR2 sequences are SGHAT and FQNNGV. CDR3 length: 15 residues. The CDR3 region is CASSLSPAPSYEQYF. The CDR3 DNA reads as TGTGCCAGCAGCTTGTCACCGGCCCCGTCCTACGAGCAGTACTTC.

The chain couples TRBV11-2 to TRBJ2-1; tentatively, D is TRBD2 (7 bases). CDR1 is SGHAT, CDR2 FQNNGV, per germline. The CDR3 spans 13 residues. V was pared by 4 bases and J by 6 bases, with 10 bases between. The CDR3 DNA sequence: TGTGCCAGCAGCTCCGGGGGGCTCAATGAGCAGTTCTTC. This codes for CASSSGGLNEQFF.

This chain uses TRBV3-1 with TRBJ2-1; 8 bases line up with TRBD1. Losses at the gene ends were 4 bases for V and 1 base for J; bases not matched to a gene: 3. This CDR3 is built from 15 residues. In germline, CDR1 is LGHDT, CDR2 YNNKEL (reference sequence). DNA of the CDR3: TGTGCCAGCAGCCCGAACAGGGGGTCCTACAATGAGCAGTTCTTC. As protein: CASSPNRGSYNEQFF.

This clonotype occurred a few times. The chain recombines TRBV13 with TRBJ2-7; possible D gene TRBD1, 6 bases. The CDR3 consists of 14 residues. Germline CDR1 and CDR2: PRHDT and FYEKMQ (reference sequence). V was clipped by 3 bases and J by 4 bases, with 13 bases between them. CDR3 protein: CASSFQGRMYEQYF. DNA for the CDR3: TGTGCCAGCAGCTTTCAGGGGCGCATGTACGAGCAGTACTTC.